One sample yielded the 5 T cell receptor beta chains listed below, sequenced in a study of cytomegalovirus exposure and HLA in healthy donors (dated by TCRdb to between 2016 and 2019). The library was obtained by the immunoSEQ multiplex PCR assay. A mixture of 60 forward primers for TCR Vbeta segments and 13 reverse primers for TCR Jbeta segments was used in the multiplex PCR. As stored in TCRdb, this immuneACCESS dataset retains in-frame rearrangements with V and J assigned. A fraction of the clones does not appear; measured against another copy, unresolved V genes explain less than half of the discrepancy, and the remainder lacks a known reason. This sample is represented by approximately 32,000 clones; approximately 76% of them were singletons. More than 7% of the sample is held by the ten biggest clonotypes. The sample consisted of PBMCs. The receptors stem from a woman under 40 in good health and CMV-seropositive.

The genes are TRBV5-4 and TRBJ2-5, with TRBD2 matching 7 bases. This CDR3 spans 15 amino acids. Germline-derived CDR1 and CDR2 are SGHNT and YYREEE (reference sequence). Germline trimming cut 9 bases from V and 5 bases from J; bases unmatched to any gene: 16. The CDR3 DNA reads TGTGCCACGGGTGGAGCGGGACGGCTTGGGGAGACCCAGTACTTC. Amino acid sequence: CATGGAGRLGETQYF. Using reference TRBV5-4 and TRBJ2-5 for the parts outside the CDR3, the full variable domain is ETGVTQSPTHLIKTRGQQVTLRCSSQSGHNTVSWYQQALGQGPQFIFQYYREEENGRGNFPPRFSGLQFPNYSSELNVNALELDDSALYLCATGGAGRLGETQYFGPGTRLLVL.

The rearrangement links TRBV5-6 to TRBJ1-2; possible D gene TRBD1, 6 bases. V lost 1 base, J lost 5 bases, and 18 bases lay in between. Germline V gene sequence: CDR1 SGHDT, CDR2 YYEEEE. The CDR3 sequence is 16 residues long. The CDR3 sequence is CASSLWPSVTGYGYTF. The CDR3 bases are TGTGCCAGCAGCTTGTGGCCGTCCGTGACAGGTTATGGCTACACCTTC.

The chain joins TRBV4-1 to TRBJ2-1, with 7 bases fitting TRBD1. This CDR3 is built from 15 residues. Germline CDR1 is MGHRA and CDR2 is YSYEKL. With 8 bases clipped from V and 8 bases from J, the junction kept 15 bases outside the gene matches. The CDR3 loop reads CASGRFTGDEDEQFF. The DNA of the CDR3 is TGCGCCAGCGGCCGCTTCACAGGGGATGAGGATGAGCAGTTCTTC.

Comments on this clone: Additional DNA sequences in this sample encode the identical CDR3. The rearrangement uses TRBV18 and TRBJ1-1; D is possibly TRBD1 (5 bases). The CDR3 spans 15 residues. Germline CDR1 KGHSH, CDR2 LQKENI. V lost 0 bases and J 2 bases, leaving 10 bases between the germline ends. The DNA for the CDR3 is TGTGCCAGCTCACCACCGGGGGGGATAAACACTGAAGCTTTCTTT. Translated: CASSPPGGINTEAFF.

This clone qualifies as large. The CDR3 loop is CASREPGSETQYF. For the CDR3, the DNA is TGCGCCAGCAGAGAACCAGGTTCCGAGACCCAGTACTTC. V is TRBV10-2 and J is TRBJ2-5, with D unclear. The CDR3 is 13 residues long. Per germline, CDR1 WSHSY and CDR2 SAAADI. Trimming cost V 6 bases and J 5 bases, with 13 bases left between them.